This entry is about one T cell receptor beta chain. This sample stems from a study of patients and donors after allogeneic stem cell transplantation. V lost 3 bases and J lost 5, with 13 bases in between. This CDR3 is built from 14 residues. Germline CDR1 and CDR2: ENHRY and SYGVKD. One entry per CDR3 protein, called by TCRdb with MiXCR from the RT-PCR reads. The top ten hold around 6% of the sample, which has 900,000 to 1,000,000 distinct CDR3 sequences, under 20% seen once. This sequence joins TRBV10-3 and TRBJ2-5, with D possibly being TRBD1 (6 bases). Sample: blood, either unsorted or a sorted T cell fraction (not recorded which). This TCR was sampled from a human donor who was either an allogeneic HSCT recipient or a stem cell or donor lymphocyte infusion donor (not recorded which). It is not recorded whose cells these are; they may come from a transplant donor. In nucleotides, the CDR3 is TGTGCCATCAGTGAAACAGGGTATGTCGAGACCCAGTACTTC. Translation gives CAISETGYVETQYF.